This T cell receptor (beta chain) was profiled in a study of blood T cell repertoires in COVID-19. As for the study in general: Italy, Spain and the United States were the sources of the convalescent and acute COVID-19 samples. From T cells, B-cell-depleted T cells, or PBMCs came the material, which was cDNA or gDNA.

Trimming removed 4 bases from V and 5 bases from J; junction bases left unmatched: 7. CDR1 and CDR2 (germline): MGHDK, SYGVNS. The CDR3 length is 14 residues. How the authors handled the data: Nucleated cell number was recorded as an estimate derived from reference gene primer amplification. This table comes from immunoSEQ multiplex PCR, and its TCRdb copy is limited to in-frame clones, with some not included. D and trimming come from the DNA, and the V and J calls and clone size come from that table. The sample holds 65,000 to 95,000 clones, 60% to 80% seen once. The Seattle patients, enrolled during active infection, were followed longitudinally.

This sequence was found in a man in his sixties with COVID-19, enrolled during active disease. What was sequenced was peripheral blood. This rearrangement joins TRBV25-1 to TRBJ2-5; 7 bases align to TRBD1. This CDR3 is CASSVSTGWETQYF. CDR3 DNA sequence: TGTGCCAGCAGTGTCTCGACAGGGTGGGAGACCCAGTACTTC.